This TCR beta chain was sequenced for a study of shared clonotypes between healthy human individuals. Assay: immunoSEQ multiplex PCR; the TCRdb copy retains only in-frame clones and omits some. Counted here are under 2.5 million clones, roughly 90% occurring once; the ten biggest clones make up 0.37%. The CDR3 runs 12 residues. The V and J ends lost 6 bases and 5 bases respectively, with 9 bases between them. Germline V gene lookup returns CDR1 SGHNT and CDR2 YENEEA. This TCR came from a man aged 18 to 30 in good health. Some clones in this sample may be carry-over from other donors' samples. Sequencing was carried out using naive CD4+ T cells from PBMCs. Specified subset: CD45RA+ positively selected. The chain recombines TRBV11-3 with TRBJ2-3; D unresolved. CDR3 sequence reads: CASSAFGDTQYF. The CDR3 DNA reads as TGTGCCAGCAGTGCCTTTGGAGATACGCAGTATTTT.